This T cell receptor beta chain was observed in a study of OX40 agonist ivuxolimab in advanced cancers. Study-level background: Patients received intravenous ivuxolimab every 2 weeks at 0.01 to 10 mg/kg. Dose-escalation patients' cancers were hepatocellular carcinoma, melanoma, renal cell or head and neck cancer.

This table comes from immunoSEQ multiplex PCR, and its TCRdb copy is limited to in-frame clones, with some not included. The table has about 100,000 clones, 90% seen once. With 2 bases clipped from V and 5 bases from J, the junction kept 6 bases outside the gene matches. The CDR3 runs to 15 residues. The V gene's germline CDR1 is MGHDK and CDR2 SYGVNS. This chain joins TRBV25-1 and TRBJ2-3, with 8 bases identical to TRBD2. The sample was CD4+ or CD8+ T cells sorted from blood, taken in a trial of the OX40 agonist ivuxolimab. The sequence derives from an adult with an advanced solid tumor such as melanoma, head and neck, liver or kidney cancer. CDR3 DNA sequence: TGTGCCAGCAGTGAAAGGGGACTAGTTCTAGATACGCAGTATTTT. This gives the protein CASSERGLVLDTQYF.